This T cell receptor beta chain was captured in a study of cytomegalovirus exposure and HLA in healthy donors. Study information: Both the approximately 120 validation repertoires and the roughly 620 first-cohort repertoires used the same platform, as reported by a later analysis. The study's findings and limits: Reported results showed that the classifier diagnosed cytomegalovirus status with high specificity and sensitivity. Cytomegalovirus association was assigned to approximately 160 TCR beta chains.

V shed 5 bases and J 11 bases; nucleotides not matched to a gene: 14. Germline V lookup: CDR1 SEHNR, CDR2 FQNEAQ (reference sequence). The CDR3 is 16 residues long. The donors were part of the 120-subject validation cohort, which stood apart from the approximately 670-subject first cohort. Concerning this clone: The antigen is undetermined.

Repertoires were generated with immunoSEQ multiplex PCR, while TCRdb's copy carries only in-frame clones and drops some. The sample lists tens of thousands of clones, approximately 91% occurring once. The chain has TRBV7-9 and TRBJ1-4; 10 positions match TRBD1. The sequencing sample was made of PBMCs. The sequence was collected from a man aged 30-40 years in good health and CMV-seronegative. This CDR3 is CASSLSGDRGLWKLFF. The DNA of the CDR3 is TGTGCCAGCAGCCTGTCCGGGGACAGGGGTTTGTGGAAACTGTTTTTT.